This entry is about one T cell receptor beta chain. Assay used: immunoSEQ multiplex PCR; TCRdb lists only in-frame clones, some missing. The table has over 150,000 clones, approximately 86% seen once. The data originate from a study of blood T cell repertoires in COVID-19. The sample was peripheral blood. The TCR sequence derives from a man aged 45-65 years with active or convalescent COVID-19.

The CDR3 here is CASSLTVEQFF. CDR3 DNA sequence: TGTGCCAGCAGCCTCACGGTTGAGCAGTTCTTC. The chain couples TRBV7-6 to TRBJ2-1; D remains unclear. Germline assignment: CDR1 SGHVS and CDR2 FNYEAQ. V was shortened by 5 bases and J by 9 bases, with 8 bases between the two germline ends. CDR3 length: 11 residues.